This T cell receptor beta chain was observed in a study of shared clonotypes between healthy human individuals (dated by TCRdb to the early 2020s). Study-level background: Three men and a couple of women, aged 18 to 49 years, made up the cohort. For each donor, CD4 naive and CD4 memory were each given three plates, CD8 naive was given two plates, and CD8 memory was given one plate. Leukapheresis yielded between about 0.9 and 10 billion PBMCs per donor. To increase sequencing depth and limit assay-specific biases, different laboratories used diverse techniques to prepare libraries and sequence TCR repertoires. To estimate repertoire size and how much clonotype sharing occurs between individuals, the study deeply sequenced the blood TCR repertoires of five healthy adults.

CD8 naive samples were CD45RO-negative cells positively selected for CCR7, giving a CD45RA+CCR7+ population that excluded TemRA cells. The donors were healthy, HIV-negative adults with no recently reported acute infections or vaccinations. Only Caucasian adults living in Nashville, Tennessee, USA were represented among the donors. Blood was collected by leukapheresis, and PBMCs were isolated by Ficoll-Histopaque density gradient centrifugation and then cryopreserved in liquid nitrogen vapor phase. Analytical flow cytometry was used to check the purity and quantity of each magnetically sorted T cell population. Genomic DNA was isolated from every sorted fraction and measured by UV absorbance on a Nanodrop 2000c. Using the deep immunoSEQ assay, TCR CDR3 regions were amplified from genomic DNA by multiplex PCR. For each cell subset, the extracted genomic DNA was distributed evenly across all wells of several immunoSEQ 96-well plates, and each plate served as one replicate. Each replicate PCR for sorted subsets received roughly 200 ng genomic DNA, equal to about 29,000 T cell genomes. Purified libraries were measured with a Qubit 3.0 fluorometer, size-checked on a Bioanalyzer 2100, and measured again with the KAPA Library Quantification kit. Each immunoSEQ 96-well plate was sequenced on its own single-read 150-cycle Illumina NextSeq 550 flow cell. The paper's data handling went like this. The immunoSEQ output contained only junctional sequences without quality scores, so filtering could not match that applied to full-length reads. Sequences were annotated with PyIR, a Python wrapper for IgBLAST v1.9, and V/J genes and CDR3 were assigned using IMGT germline references. Reads with weak V/J assignments (E-value above 1e-6), missing CDR3, stop codons, out-of-frame junctions, or ambiguous translated residues were removed. V3J clonotypes were defined as sequences sharing the same inferred V gene, J gene, and CDR3 amino acid sequence. To compute the percentage overlap between repertoires, the number of shared unique clonotypes was divided by the size of the smaller repertoire. Richness of each repertoire was evaluated using RTK rarefaction, the Chao1 estimator, and Recon v2.1 estimates of unobserved clonotypes. Generation probabilities for all TCRbeta clonotypes obtained by the gDNA method from a few donors were computed using OLGA. This is the immuneACCESS table as TCRdb keeps it, with only in-frame sequences that have V and J called. A part of the clones is gone; compared with another copy, unresolved V genes explain less than half, and the rest is unexplained. The DNA gave D and trimming, while V, J and clone size come from that table. The sample includes 1.5 million to 2.5 million clones, with 85% to 95% observed a single time. The ten largest make up 0.95% to 1.5% of the sample.

Deletion took 6 bases off V and 3 bases off J, with a span of 9 bases between the germline ends. In the germline V gene (reference sequence), CDR1 corresponds to LNHDA and CDR2 to SQIVND. From the cysteine through the phenylalanine, the CDR3 covers 12 amino acids. Only the CDR3 DNA is retained, 36 bases long and in frame from the first base. The investigation overall reported the following: Rarefaction of sorted-subset datasets indicated incomplete sequencing despite the large sequencing depth. Based on pairwise subsampling, the degree of clonotype sharing among donors was expected to be affected by sequencing depth. Compared with non-shared clonotypes, the clonotypes found in all four sorted-subset donors had higher generation probabilities. Because the study included a small number of donors, the genetic and exposure-history diversity represented was limited. Naive subsets generally had larger estimated clonotype richness than memory subsets. Sampling was restricted to blood, and TCR repertoires in tissues likely differ from the TCR repertoires found in blood. Sharing across a handful of donors was observed for approximately 4.6% of naive CD4, under 4% of naive CD8, over 2% of memory CD4, and over 0.3% of memory CD8 clonotypes.

As regards this clone: Its target antigen remains unknown. Per-nucleotide qualities are absent, and no much larger clonotype sits a single base away. The identical CDR3 is also encoded by other nucleotide sequences in the sample.

This TCR was recovered from a man between 18 and 29 years old in good health. The chain is assembled from TRBV19 and TRBJ2-7; the D region possibly corresponds to TRBD1 (5 bases align). Material: naive CD8+ T cells sorted from blood. The sample's cell subset or site label, decoded: CD45RA+CCR7+. The CDR3 region: CASSPTGYEQYF. The DNA reads as follows: TGTGCCAGTAGCCCCACAGGCTACGAGCAGTACTTC.